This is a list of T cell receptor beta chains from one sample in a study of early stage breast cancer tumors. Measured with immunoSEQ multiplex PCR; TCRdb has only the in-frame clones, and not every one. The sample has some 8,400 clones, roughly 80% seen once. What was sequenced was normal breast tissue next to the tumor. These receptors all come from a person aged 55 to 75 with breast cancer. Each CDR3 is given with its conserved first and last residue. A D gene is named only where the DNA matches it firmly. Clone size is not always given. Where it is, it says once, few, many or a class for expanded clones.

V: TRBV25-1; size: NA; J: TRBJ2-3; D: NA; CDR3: CASSGGLLGTDTQYF; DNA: TGTGCCAGCAGTGGGGGCTTGTTGGGCACAGATACGCAGTATTTT
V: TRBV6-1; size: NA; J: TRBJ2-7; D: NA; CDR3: CASGEDLNVDYEQYF; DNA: TGTGCCAGCGGGGAAGACCTGAACGTGGACTACGAGCAGTACTTC
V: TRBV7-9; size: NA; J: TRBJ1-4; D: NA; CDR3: CASSPQGSNEKLFF; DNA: TGTGCCAGCAGCCCACAGGGATCTAATGAAAAACTGTTTTTT
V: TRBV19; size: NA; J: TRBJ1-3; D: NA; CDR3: CASIPESSGNTIYF; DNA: TGTGCCAGCATACCCGAGAGCTCTGGAAACACCATATATTTT
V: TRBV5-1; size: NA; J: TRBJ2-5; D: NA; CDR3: CASSLALNKGETQYF; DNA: TGCGCCAGCAGCTTGGCTCTTAACAAAGGAGAGACCCAGTACTTC
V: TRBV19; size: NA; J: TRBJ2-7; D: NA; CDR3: CASSSSYGVSYEQYF; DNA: TGTGCCAGTTCCAGTAGTTACGGGGTAAGCTACGAGCAGTACTTC
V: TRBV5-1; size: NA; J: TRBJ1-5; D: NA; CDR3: CASSLGDLPGQPQHF; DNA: TGCGCCAGCAGCTTGGGGGATCTTCCCGGTCAGCCCCAGCATTTT
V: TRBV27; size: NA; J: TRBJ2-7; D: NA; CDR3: CASSSLVPSSYEQYF; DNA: TGTGCCAGCAGCTCCCTTGTACCCTCCTCCTACGAGCAGTACTTC
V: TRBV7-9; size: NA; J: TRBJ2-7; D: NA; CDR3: CASSLVGDEQYF; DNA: TGTGCCAGCAGCTTAGTCGGGGACGAGCAGTACTTC
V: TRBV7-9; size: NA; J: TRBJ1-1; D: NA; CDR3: CASSLVGSRWNTEAFF; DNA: TGTGCCAGCAGCTTAGTGGGGTCCCGGTGGAACACTGAAGCTTTCTTT
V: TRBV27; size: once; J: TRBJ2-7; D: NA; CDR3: CASTPGGGFGSFEQYF; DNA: TGTGCCAGCACCCCGGGAGGGGGCTTTGGGTCTTTCGAGCAGTACTTC
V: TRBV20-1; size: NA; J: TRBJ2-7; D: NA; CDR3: CSARGSYEQYF; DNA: TGCAGTGCTAGAGGGAGCTACGAGCAGTACTTC
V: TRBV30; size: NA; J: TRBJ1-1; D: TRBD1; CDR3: CAWSVQGDTEAFF; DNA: TGTGCCTGGAGTGTACAGGGGGACACTGAAGCTTTCTTT
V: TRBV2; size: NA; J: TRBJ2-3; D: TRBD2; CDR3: CASSDGEGLAEKTSTDTQYF; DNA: TGTGCCAGCAGTGATGGTGAGGGACTAGCGGAGAAAACTAGCACAGATACGCAGTATTTT
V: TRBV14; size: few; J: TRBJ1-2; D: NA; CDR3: CASSPWQRGDGYTF; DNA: TGTGCCAGCAGCCCTTGGCAAAGGGGCGATGGCTACACCTTC
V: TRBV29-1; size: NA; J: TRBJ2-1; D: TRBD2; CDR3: CSVLAVFYNEQFF; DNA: TGCAGCGTTCTAGCGGTGTTCTACAATGAGCAGTTCTTC
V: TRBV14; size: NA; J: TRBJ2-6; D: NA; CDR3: CASSQGGFSGANVLTF; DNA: TGTGCCAGCAGCCAAGGGGGGTTCTCTGGGGCCAACGTCCTGACTTTC
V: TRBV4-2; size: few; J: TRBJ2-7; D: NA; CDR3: CASSPRRGDYEQYF; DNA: TGTGCCAGCAGCCCAAGACGGGGAGACTACGAGCAGTACTTC
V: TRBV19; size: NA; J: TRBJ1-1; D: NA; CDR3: CASSLELTNTEAFF; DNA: TGTGCCAGTAGTCTGGAACTGACGAACACTGAAGCTTTCTTT
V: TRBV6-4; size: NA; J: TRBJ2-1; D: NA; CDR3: CASSADGTYNEQFF; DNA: TGTGCCAGCAGCGCCGACGGGACCTACAATGAGCAGTTCTTC